Below, 30 T cell receptor beta chains from the same sample are listed, as sequenced in a study of PD-1 blockade in classical Hodgkin lymphoma. Each of the patients experienced relapse following autologous stem cell transplantation, and their brentuximab vedotin exposure differed. Here immunoSEQ multiplex PCR was the method, and the copy in TCRdb shows in-frame clones only, minus some. The data show 45,000 to 50,000 clones, around three quarters seen once. The starting material was peripheral blood mononuclear cells (PBMCs), obtained before the second cycle of nivolumab. The receptors come from a human donor with classical Hodgkin lymphoma.

There are a few counts of this clone. V and J are TRBV4-3 and TRBJ2-1, with 8 bases that match TRBD1. The trim removed 3 bases at V and 10 bases at J, leaving 11 bases unmatched. Germline CDR1 and CDR2: LGHNA and YSLEER. The CDR3 length is 15 residues. CDR3 protein: CASSHHGQGGREQFF. In nucleotides, the CDR3 is TGCGCCAGCAGCCACCACGGACAGGGAGGTCGGGAGCAGTTCTTC.

DNA for the CDR3: TGTGCCAGTCTAGCGTATGGGTCCCAGTACTTC. It translates to CASLAYGSQYF. The rearrangement links TRBV2 to TRBJ2-5; tentative D call: TRBD2 (6 bases). The CDR3 extends over 11 amino acids. Germline-derived CDR1 and CDR2 are SNHLY and FYNNEI. The V gene lost 9 bases and the J gene lost 9 bases, with 14 bases spanning the gap.

The V and J genes are TRBV10-3 and TRBJ1-1; D uncertain. This CDR3 is built from 12 residues. Germline V CDR1 and CDR2: ENHRY, SYGVKD. Trimming took 2 bases from V and 3 from J, leaving 4 bases between them. The DNA of the CDR3 is TGTGCCATCAGTGAGACCGACACTGAAGCTTTCTTT. This codes for CAISETDTEAFF.

CDR3 protein: CASSLYTSGTDTQYF. CDR3 in DNA: TGTGCCAGCAGCTTATACACTAGCGGCACAGATACGCAGTATTTT. The chain recombines TRBV7-3 with TRBJ2-3, with TRBD2 identical over 7 bases. The germline V gene encodes CDR1 SGHTA and CDR2 FQGTGA. Trimming at V came to 2 bases and at J to 1 base, leaving 3 bases not matched to a gene. This CDR3 has 15 residues.

This clone was detected only a few times. The J gene is TRBJ1-5, the V gene TRBV7-9, with D possibly being TRBD1 (5 bases). Germline V gene data show CDR1 as SEHNR and CDR2 as FQNEAQ (reference sequence). V lost 6 bases to trimming and J lost 3 bases, with 12 bases between them. The CDR3 contains 14 residues. In DNA, the CDR3 is TGTGCCAGCAGTGGGGGTTTCATCAATCAGCCCCAGCATTTT. Translation gives CASSGGFINQPQHF.

The chain links TRBV27 to TRBJ2-7; 7 bases map to TRBD2. Germline CDR1 and CDR2: MNHEY and SMNVEV (reference sequence). This CDR3 has 13 residues. With V trimmed by 11 bases and J by 3 bases, 10 bases remained unmatched. DNA for the CDR3: TGTGCCGTTCGCCCCGGGGGGAGCTACGAGCAGTACTTC. Protein sequence: CAVRPGGSYEQYF.

This sequence joins TRBV5-5 and TRBJ1-2, with D unclear. Between the trimmed V and J ends, which lost 2 bases and 0 bases, there was a span of 5 bases. The CDR3 runs 13 residues. CDR1 is SGHKS, CDR2 YYEKEE, per germline (reference sequence). CDR3 sequence reads: CASSFLSNYGYTF. In DNA form, the CDR3 reads TGTGCCAGCAGCTTCCTTTCTAACTATGGCTACACCTTC.

This chain links TRBV11-2 with TRBJ2-7, with unresolved D. The CDR3 contains 15 residues. The V end was cut by 4 bases, the J end by 0 bases, with 13 bases between. Germline CDR1 and CDR2: SGHAT and FQNNGV. For the CDR3, the DNA is TGTGCCAGCAGCTCCGCATTTGGCCCCTCCTACGAGCAGTACTTC. It specifies CASSSAFGPSYEQYF.

V usage is TRBV18 and J usage is TRBJ1-2; D perhaps matches TRBD1 (5 bases). The CDR3 extends over 13 amino acids. Germline CDR1 reads KGHSH; CDR2 reads LQKENI. Deletions cut 4 bases from V and 2 bases from J, with 8 bases between. The CDR3 DNA reads TGTGCCAGCTCACGACAGCAGAACTATGGCTACACCTTC. It encodes CASSRQQNYGYTF.

This chain's CDR3 is CASSVVGNEQYF. Written as DNA, the CDR3 is TGTGCCAGCAGCGTAGTAGGGAACGAGCAGTACTTC. This chain connects TRBV9 to TRBJ2-7; D unclear. The germline V and J ends were trimmed by 0 bases and 5 bases, with 6 bases remaining between them. Germline V gives CDR1 SGDLS, CDR2 YYNGEE. This CDR3 is built from 12 residues.

This rearrangement joins TRBV7-1 to TRBJ2-6; TRBD1 is a possible D gene (5 bases). TRBV7-1 is labeled an ORF, and its function is uncertain. The V end was cut by 5 bases, the J end by 5 bases, with 16 bases between. The CDR3 is 16 amino acids. For the CDR3, the DNA is TGTGCCAGCAGCAGCGTAGGACAAAGTCGGGCCAACGTCCTGACTTTC. As protein: CASSSVGQSRANVLTF.

In this sample, this clone turned up a few times. This chain joins TRBV6-6 and TRBJ1-1; tentative D call: TRBD1 (6 bases). Trimming removed 9 bases at V and 6 bases at J, with 20 bases between. Per germline, CDR1 MNHNY and CDR2 SVGAGI (reference sequence). There are 14 residues in the CDR3. The chain's CDR3 is CASRKEGGDAEAFF. Here the CDR3 DNA reads TGTGCCAGTCGAAAAGAGGGGGGCGACGCTGAAGCTTTCTTT.

The chain couples TRBV10-3 to TRBJ2-6, with a weak D call TRBD2 (6 bases). CDR3 length: 15 amino acids. V lost 3 bases and J lost 3, with 9 bases in between. Germline V gene data show CDR1 as ENHRY and CDR2 as SYGVKD. The CDR3 DNA is TGTGCCATCAGTGAATCGGGGGTTGGGGCCAACGTCCTGACTTTC. Translation gives CAISESGVGANVLTF.

The J gene is TRBJ2-6, the V gene TRBV7-2; D may be TRBD1 (6 bases). CDR1 is SGHTA and CDR2 is FQGNSA in the germline V gene. The CDR3 spans 17 residues. Trimming removed 5 bases at V and 2 bases at J, with 16 bases between. The CDR3 is CASSDELNRAGANVLTF. For the CDR3, the DNA is TGTGCCAGCAGCGATGAACTCAACAGGGCTGGGGCCAACGTCCTGACTTTC.

The chain joins TRBV7-9 to TRBJ1-2, with D uncertain. The CDR3 extends over 13 amino acids. V was trimmed by 6 bases and J by 0 bases, leaving 8 bases between them. Germline assignment: CDR1 SEHNR and CDR2 FQNEAQ (reference sequence). The CDR3: CASSPAANYGYTF. The CDR3 DNA reads as TGTGCCAGCAGTCCGGCGGCTAACTATGGCTACACCTTC.

The V gene is TRBV6-6, the J gene TRBJ1-2; 7 bases line up with TRBD1. CDR3 length equals 13 residues. J lost 10 bases, V lost 4 bases, and 9 bases had no gene match. Looked up from germline, CDR1 is MNHNY and CDR2 is SVGAGI (reference sequence). Written as DNA, the CDR3 is TGTGCCAGCAGTTTCCCCTTGGGACAGTACTACACCTTC. Translation: CASSFPLGQYYTF.

The V and J genes are TRBV25-1 and TRBJ1-3; D perhaps matches TRBD1 (6 bases). Between the trimmed V and J ends, which lost 2 bases and 4 bases, there was a span of 9 bases. The CDR3 totals 14 residues. Germline CDR1 is MGHDK and CDR2 is SYGVNS. CDR3: CASSEPQGGNTIYF. CDR3 in DNA: TGTGCCAGCAGTGAACCGCAGGGGGGAAACACCATATATTTT.

The rearrangement uses TRBV6-5 and TRBJ1-6; D perhaps matches TRBD1 (6 bases). CDR1 MNHEY and CDR2 SVGAGI come from the germline V gene. Trimming cost V 2 bases and J 6 bases, with 14 bases left between them. CDR3 size: 16 residues. The CDR3 here is CASSYERGLVNSPLHF. In nucleotides, the CDR3 is TGTGCCAGCAGTTACGAGAGGGGGTTGGTTAATTCACCCCTCCACTTT.

This clone was seen a few times. The genes are TRBV30 and TRBJ2-3; 7 nucleotides align to TRBD2. The CDR3 sequence is 13 residues long. The V and J ends lost 3 bases and 2 bases, in that order; junction bases with no gene match: 2. CDR1 GTSNPN and CDR2 SVGIG come from the germline V gene (reference sequence). This CDR3 is CAWRQRDTDTQYF. The DNA of the CDR3 is TGTGCCTGGAGGCAGCGGGACACAGATACGCAGTATTTT.

This chain connects TRBV7-8 to TRBJ2-7; TRBD1 might be the D (5 bases). Germline CDR1 reads SGHVS; CDR2 reads FQNEAQ. The CDR3 has 17 amino acids. With 2 bases removed from V and 0 bases from J, the gap between germline ends came to 17 bases. The CDR3 loop reads CASSLSGTGILSYEQYF. Here the CDR3 DNA reads TGTGCCAGCAGCTTAAGTGGAACAGGAATACTCTCCTACGAGCAGTACTTC.

The gene calls are TRBV4-3 and TRBJ2-7; D is possibly TRBD1 (6 bases). With 6 bases removed from V and 2 bases from J, the gap between germline ends came to 8 bases. The CDR3 spans 12 residues. Per the germline V gene, CDR1 is LGHNA and CDR2 is YSLEER. The DNA for the CDR3 is TGCGCCAGCAGAGGACAGACCTACGAGCAGTACTTC. Its translation: CASRGQTYEQYF.

The rearrangement links TRBV29-1 to TRBJ2-1; D not resolved. CDR3 length: 10 amino acids. V gave up 6 bases and J gave up 5 bases, with 5 bases separating them. The V gene's germline CDR1 is SQVTM and CDR2 ANQGSEA. CDR3 in DNA: TGCAGCGTCCAGGACAATGAGCAGTTCTTC. Translated, it gives CSVQDNEQFF.

The chain couples TRBV4-1 to TRBJ2-1, with TRBD1 identical over 9 bases. V dropped 10 bases and J dropped 8; count of bases not matched to a gene: 24. The germline V gene has CDR1 MGHRA and CDR2 YSYEKL. The CDR3 totals 18 residues. The CDR3 nucleotides read TGCGCCACCCAGCCAAGAGGGGCCCCGGGACAGGGTGTCCATGAGCAGTTCTTC. Its translation is CATQPRGAPGQGVHEQFF.

The chain links TRBV7-9 to TRBJ1-2; 7 bases agree with TRBD1. Germline CDR1 reads SEHNR; CDR2 reads FQNEAQ (reference sequence). CDR3 size: 14 residues. V was pared by 2 bases and J by 4 bases, with 4 bases of the junction left unmatched. In DNA, the CDR3 is TGTGCCAGCAGCTTAATTGCAGGGGGCTATGGCTACACCTTC. The encoded protein is CASSLIAGGYGYTF. Full variable domain (rest looked up from reference TRBV7-9 and TRBJ1-2): DTGVSQNPRHKITKRGQNVTFRCDPISEHNRLYWYRQTLGQGPEFLTYFQNEAQLEKSRLLSDRFSAERPKGSFSTLEIQRTEQGDSAMYLCASSLIAGGYGYTFGSGTRLTVV.

Here the CDR3 reads CASSKGSFAGNGETQYF. The CDR3 DNA reads TGTGCCAGCAGCAAAGGGTCATTTGCAGGGAATGGGGAGACCCAGTACTTC. The J gene is TRBJ2-5, the V gene TRBV21-1; the table's D gene call, TRBD1, was not cross checked with the DNA. TRBV21-1 is deemed a pseudogene. The CDR3 is 17 amino acids.

The genes are TRBV27 and TRBJ2-5; 9 bases align to TRBD2. The CDR3 length is 15 residues. Unmatched junction bases numbered 1, after V lost 2 bases and J lost 0 bases. CDR1 and CDR2 from the germline V gene are MNHEY and SMNVEV (reference sequence). The CDR3 bases are TGTGCCAGCAGTTTACTAGCGGGGTACCAAGAGACCCAGTACTTC. Protein product: CASSLLAGYQETQYF.

This clone was counted a few times. The chain couples TRBV9 to TRBJ2-1; no firm D call. V dropped 2 bases and J dropped 5 bases, with 11 bases sitting between them. This CDR3 region has 14 residues. Germline V lookup: CDR1 SGDLS, CDR2 YYNGEE. The CDR3 DNA reads as TGTGCCAGCAGCGTCCAGGTCCTACACAATGAGCAGTTCTTC. It translates to CASSVQVLHNEQFF.

This chain joins TRBV19 and TRBJ2-7, with unresolved D. CDR3 length: 12 residues. V was cut by 4 bases and J by 5 bases, with 9 bases left in between. Germline V lookup: CDR1 LNHDA, CDR2 SQIVND (reference sequence). CDR3 bases: TGTGCCAGTAGTAAAGGCCCCCACGAGCAGTACTTC. Translation: CASSKGPHEQYF.

This chain uses TRBV28 with TRBJ1-4, with a possible D match to TRBD1 (6 bases). Germline V gene lookup returns CDR1 MDHEN and CDR2 SYDVKM. The length of the CDR3 is 14 residues. V was pared by 6 bases and J by 8 bases, with 16 bases between. The DNA for the CDR3 is TGTGCCAGCAGCCTTGGGGGGCGCGGGGAAAAACTGTTTTTT. Amino acids: CASSLGGRGEKLFF.

The chain is built from TRBV14 and TRBJ1-5; no clear D gene. The CDR3 extends over 13 amino acids. In germline, CDR1 is SGHDN, CDR2 FVKESK. V was trimmed by 0 bases and J by 8 bases, leaving 8 bases between them. In DNA, the CDR3 is TGTGCCAGCAGCCAAGACCGGACGGAGCCCCAGCATTTT. Translated: CASSQDRTEPQHF.